What follows describes a single T cell receptor beta chain. This sample is drawn from a study of blood T cell repertoires in COVID-19. The V gene lost 0 bases and the J gene lost 0 bases, with 9 bases spanning the gap. CDR1 and CDR2 (germline): MNHEY, SVGAGI. The CDR3 is 16 residues long. Assay used: immunoSEQ multiplex PCR; TCRdb lists only in-frame clones, some missing. The data show 250,000 to 400,000 clones, with 88% seen just once and 1.5% to 2% held by the top ten. V usage is TRBV6-5 and J usage is TRBJ1-3; D call uncertain. The source of this sequence is a woman younger than 45 with COVID-19, enrolled during active disease. What was sequenced was peripheral blood. This CDR3 reads CASSYSAGASGNTIYF. The CDR3 DNA reads TGTGCCAGCAGTTACTCGGCAGGCGCCTCTGGAAACACCATATATTTT.